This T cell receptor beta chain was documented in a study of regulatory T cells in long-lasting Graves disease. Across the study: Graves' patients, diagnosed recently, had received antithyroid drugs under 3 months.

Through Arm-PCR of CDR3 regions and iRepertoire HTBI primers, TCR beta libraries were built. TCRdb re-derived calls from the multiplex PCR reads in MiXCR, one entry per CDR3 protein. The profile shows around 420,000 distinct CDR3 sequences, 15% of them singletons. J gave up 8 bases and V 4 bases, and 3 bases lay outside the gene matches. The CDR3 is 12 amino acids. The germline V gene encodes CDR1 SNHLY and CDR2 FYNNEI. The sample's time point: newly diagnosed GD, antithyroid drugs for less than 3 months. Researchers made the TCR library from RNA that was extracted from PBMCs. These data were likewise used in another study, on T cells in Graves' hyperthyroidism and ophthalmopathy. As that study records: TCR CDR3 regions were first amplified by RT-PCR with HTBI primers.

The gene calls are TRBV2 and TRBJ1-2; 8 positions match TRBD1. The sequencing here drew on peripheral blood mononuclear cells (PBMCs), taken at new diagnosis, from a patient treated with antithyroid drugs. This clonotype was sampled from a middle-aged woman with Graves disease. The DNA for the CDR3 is TGTGCCAGCAGTGGGGACAGGTGGGGCTACACCTTC. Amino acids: CASSGDRWGYTF.